One sample yielded the 2 T cell receptor beta chains listed below, sequenced in a study of blood T cell repertoires in COVID-19. Sequenced by immunoSEQ multiplex PCR; TCRdb stores in-frame clones only, minus some. Found here are 250,000 to 300,000 clones, less than 85% of them singletons; the top ten hold about 4.5%. The sequencing sample was made of peripheral blood. The source is a man in his sixties who had recovered from COVID-19.

This clone was recorded only once. The V call is TRBV15, the J call TRBJ1-3; no firm D call. CDR3 length: 17 amino acids. Germline CDR1 is LNHNV and CDR2 is YYDKDF (reference sequence). Trimming left V 3 bases short and J 0 bases short, with 15 bases between. The CDR3 DNA reads as TGTGCCACCAGCAGTCCAAACGTGGCGGGCTCTGGAAACACCATATATTTT. It specifies CATSSPNVAGSGNTIYF. The variable domain in full, with the rest retrieved from reference TRBV15 and TRBJ1-3, is DAMVIQNPRYQVTQFGKPVTLSCSQTLNHNVMYWYQQKSSQAPKLLFHYYDKDFNNEADTPDNFQSRRPNTSFCFLDIRSPGLGDTAMYLCATSSPNVAGSGNTIYFGEGSWLTVV.

This clone was seen more than once but under ten times. The sample contains more than one DNA sequence encoding this CDR3. The V call is TRBV5-1, the J call TRBJ1-4; 8 bases fit TRBD1. Germline loops: CDR1 SGHRS, CDR2 YFSETQ. This CDR3 is 14 amino acids long. The V gene end was trimmed by 4 bases and the J gene end by 8 bases; junction bases not matched to a gene: 7. CDR3 sequence (DNA): TGCGCCAGCAGCCTCGCCGGGACAGGCGAAAAACTGTTTTTT. It encodes CASSLAGTGEKLFF.